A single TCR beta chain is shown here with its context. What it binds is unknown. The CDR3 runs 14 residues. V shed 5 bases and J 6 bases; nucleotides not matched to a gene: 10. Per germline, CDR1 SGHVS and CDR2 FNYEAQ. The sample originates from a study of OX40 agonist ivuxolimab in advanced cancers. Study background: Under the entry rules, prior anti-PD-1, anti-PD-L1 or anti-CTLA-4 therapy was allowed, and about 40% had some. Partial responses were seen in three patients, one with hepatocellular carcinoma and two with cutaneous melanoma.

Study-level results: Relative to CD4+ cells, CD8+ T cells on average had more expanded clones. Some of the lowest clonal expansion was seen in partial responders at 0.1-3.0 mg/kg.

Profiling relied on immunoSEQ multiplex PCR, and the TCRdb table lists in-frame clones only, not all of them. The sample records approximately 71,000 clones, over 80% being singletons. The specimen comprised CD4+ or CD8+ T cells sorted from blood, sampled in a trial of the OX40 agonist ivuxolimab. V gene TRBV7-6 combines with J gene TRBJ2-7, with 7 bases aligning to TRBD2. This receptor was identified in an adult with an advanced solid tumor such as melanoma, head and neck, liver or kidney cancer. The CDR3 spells CASSPGTIDTEQYF. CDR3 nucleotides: TGTGCCAGCAGCCCCGGGACTATCGACACCGAGCAGTACTTC. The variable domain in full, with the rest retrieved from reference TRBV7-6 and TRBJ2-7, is GAGVSQSPRYKVTKRGQDVALRCDPISGHVSLYWYRQALGQGPEFLTYFNYEAQQDKSGLPNDRFSAERPEGSISTLTIQRTEQRDSAMYRCASSPGTIDTEQYFGPGTRLTVT.